The entry below gives a single TCR beta chain sequence along with its context. The antigen is not known. Time point of the sample: before preoperative PTX-NDP chemotherapy. Paclitaxel-nedaplatin chemotherapy was given to patients ahead of their surgery. This record comes from a study of esophageal squamous cell carcinoma under preoperative chemotherapy. Study context: Samples included peripheral blood T cells as well as tumor-infiltrating lymphocytes.

Using its own MiXCR run on the PCR reads, TCRdb lists one record per CDR3 protein. The sample holds 25,000 to 35,000 distinct CDR3 sequences, about half seen once. Whole-study findings and limits: Paclitaxel-nedaplatin therapy caused immediate, substantial clonotype frequency changes. After treatment, tumor-infiltrating lymphocytes seemed to come partly from incoming peripheral T cells, not only local changes.

The CDR3 has 13 amino acids. The V and J ends lost 6 bases and 1 base respectively, with 8 bases between them. Sample acquisition took place from a patient given preoperative chemotherapy. The chain links TRBV12-3 or TRBV12-4 to TRBJ2-3; D is unclear. This receptor was obtained from a human donor with esophageal squamous cell carcinoma. The donor label of this sample is uncertain. The CDR3 nucleotides read TGTGCCAGCAGCAAGGACCGCACAGATACGCAGTATTTT. It yields the protein CASSKDRTDTQYF.